A single TCR beta chain is shown here with its context. What it recognizes is unknown. This specimen belongs to a study of graft-versus-host responses after intestinal transplantation. On the study more broadly: The recipients all started with anti-thymocyte globulin induction and then took tacrolimus and steroids for 3 to 4 years.

The protocol was immunoSEQ multiplex PCR, while the TCRdb copy is restricted to in-frame clones and leaves out a portion. Here the sample spans some 80,000 clones, around 90% being singletons. The CDR3 length is 15 residues. V lost 2 bases, J lost 3 bases, and 4 bases stayed unmatched. The germline CDR1 and CDR2 sequences are SGHRS and YFSETQ. Study-wide points: Early declines in HvG clones that occurred post-transplant were associated with peak circulating GvH clone levels. Recipient marrow held GvH clones, some first seen in ileum or blood.

The clonotype originates from a human donor who was the organ donor for an intestinal transplant. The gene calls are TRBV5-1 and TRBJ2-7; 11 bases are shared with TRBD2. Specimen: unstimulated CD8+ T cells sorted from spleen or lymph node cells, collected before transplant. The CDR3 loop is CASSFLGLAVYEQYF. CDR3 nucleotide sequence: TGCGCCAGCAGCTTCTTGGGACTAGCGGTCTACGAGCAGTACTTC.